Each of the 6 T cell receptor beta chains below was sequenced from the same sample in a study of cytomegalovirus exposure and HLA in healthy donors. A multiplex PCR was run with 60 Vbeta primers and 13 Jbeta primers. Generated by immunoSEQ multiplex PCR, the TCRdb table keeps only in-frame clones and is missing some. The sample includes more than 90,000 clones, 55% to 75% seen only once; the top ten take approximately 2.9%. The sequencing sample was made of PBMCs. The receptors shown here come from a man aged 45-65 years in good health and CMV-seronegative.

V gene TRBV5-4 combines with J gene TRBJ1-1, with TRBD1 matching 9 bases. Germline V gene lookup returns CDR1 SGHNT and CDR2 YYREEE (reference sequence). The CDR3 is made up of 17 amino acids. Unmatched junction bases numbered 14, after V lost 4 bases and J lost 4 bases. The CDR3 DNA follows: TGTGCCAGCAGCCAGCAGACAGGGGGACCCGCGGGCACTGAAGCTTTCTTT. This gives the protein CASSQQTGGPAGTEAFF.

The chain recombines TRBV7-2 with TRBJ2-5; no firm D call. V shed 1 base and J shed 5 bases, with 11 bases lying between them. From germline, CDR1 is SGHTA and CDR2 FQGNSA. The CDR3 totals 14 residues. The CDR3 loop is CASSLDGFEETQYF. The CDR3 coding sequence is TGTGCCAGCAGCTTAGACGGGTTTGAGGAGACCCAGTACTTC.

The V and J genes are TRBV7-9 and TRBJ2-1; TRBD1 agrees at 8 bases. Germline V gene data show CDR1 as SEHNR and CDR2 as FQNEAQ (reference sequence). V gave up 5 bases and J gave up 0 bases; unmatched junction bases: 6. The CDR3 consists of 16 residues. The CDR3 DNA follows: TGTGCCAGCAGCACCCACGACAGGGGCTCCTACAATGAGCAGTTCTTC. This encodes CASSTHDRGSYNEQFF.

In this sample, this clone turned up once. The CDR3 DNA follows: TGTGCCAGCAGCTTAGTGACAGGGGACCGTTCACCCCTCCACTTT. This translates into CASSLVTGDRSPLHF. V and J are TRBV7-2 and TRBJ1-6; 8 bases align to TRBD1. V lost 1 base to trimming and J lost 9 bases; unmatched junction nucleotides: 5. The CDR3 has 15 amino acids. Germline CDR1 is SGHTA and CDR2 is FQGNSA.

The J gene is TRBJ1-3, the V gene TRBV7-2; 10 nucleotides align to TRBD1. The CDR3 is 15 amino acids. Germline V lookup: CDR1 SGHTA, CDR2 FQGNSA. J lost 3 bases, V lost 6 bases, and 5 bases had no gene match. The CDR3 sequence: CASSRDRGFGNTIYF. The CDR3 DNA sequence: TGTGCCAGCAGTAGGGACAGGGGATTTGGAAACACCATATATTTT.

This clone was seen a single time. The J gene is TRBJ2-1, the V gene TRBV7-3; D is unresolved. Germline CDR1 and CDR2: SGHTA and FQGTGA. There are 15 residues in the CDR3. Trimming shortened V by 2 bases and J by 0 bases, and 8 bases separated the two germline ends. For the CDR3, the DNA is TGTGCCAGCAGCTTATGGGCGAGCTCCTACAATGAGCAGTTCTTC. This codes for CASSLWASSYNEQFF. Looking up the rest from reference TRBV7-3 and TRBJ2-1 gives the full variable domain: GAGVSQTPSNKVTEKGKYVELRCDPISGHTALYWYRQSLGQGPEFLIYFQGTGAADDSGLPNDRFFAVRPEGSVSTLKIQRTERGDSAVYLCASSLWASSYNEQFFGPGTRLTVL.